The 5 T cell receptor beta chains below all came from one sample that was sequenced in a study of T cell responses to AZD1222 COVID-19 vaccine. The assay was immunoSEQ multiplex PCR, and TCRdb's table has in-frame clones only and misses some. The sample shows some 99,000 clones, roughly 90% of them seen only once. The material was peripheral blood, obtained 28 days after the second AZD1222 dose. Every receptor here comes from an adult who received the AZD1222 COVID-19 vaccine.

The rearrangement joins TRBV18 to TRBJ1-4, with 12 bases fitting TRBD1. The CDR3 extends over 16 amino acids. V lost 3 bases, J lost 6 bases, and 5 bases stayed unmatched. The V gene's germline CDR1 is KGHSH and CDR2 LQKENI. CDR3 sequence: CASSPRGQGADEKLFF. CDR3 nucleotides: TGTGCCAGCTCACCGCGGGGACAGGGGGCAGATGAAAAACTGTTTTTT.

This clone showed up just once. This chain joins TRBV19 and TRBJ1-4; 9 nucleotides line up with TRBD1. The length of the CDR3 is 18 residues. V shed 4 bases, J shed 7 bases, and the junction held 16 bases outside the gene matches. Germline V CDR1 and CDR2: LNHDA, SQIVND (reference sequence). DNA for the CDR3: TGTGCCAGTAGTAGCCAAAACGTTGGTACAGGGGGCGGTGAAAAACTGTTTTTT. The encoded protein is CASSSQNVGTGGGEKLFF.

This rearrangement joins TRBV27 to TRBJ1-5, with 9 bases aligning to TRBD1. This CDR3 contains 19 residues. Germline V CDR1 and CDR2: MNHEY, SMNVEV (reference sequence). J was trimmed by 2 bases and V by 5 bases; bases with no gene match: 16. The CDR3 reads CASSRPPGTGNAGNQPQHF. Here the CDR3 DNA reads TGTGCCAGCAGTCGCCCTCCCGGGACAGGGAACGCGGGCAATCAGCCCCAGCATTTT.

This chain uses TRBV6-5 with TRBJ1-4; 7 bases fit TRBD1. Germline V gene data show CDR1 as MNHEY and CDR2 as SVGAGI. The CDR3 contains 14 residues. The ends lost 7 bases at V and 7 bases at J; junction bases unmatched: 9. The CDR3: CASTSRQGSEKLFF. In nucleotides, the CDR3 is TGTGCCAGCACCTCACGACAGGGAAGTGAAAAACTGTTTTTT.

The CDR3 region has the DNA TGTGCCAGCAGTGAAACAAGGGGACAGTGGGAGACCCAGTACTTC. Protein product: CASSETRGQWETQYF. This rearrangement joins TRBV6-1 to TRBJ2-5; 7 nucleotides match TRBD1. The CDR3 has 15 amino acids. CDR1 and CDR2 (germline): MNHNS, SASEGT. The J segment lost 5 bases and the V segment lost 2 bases, leaving 8 bases of the junction unmatched.